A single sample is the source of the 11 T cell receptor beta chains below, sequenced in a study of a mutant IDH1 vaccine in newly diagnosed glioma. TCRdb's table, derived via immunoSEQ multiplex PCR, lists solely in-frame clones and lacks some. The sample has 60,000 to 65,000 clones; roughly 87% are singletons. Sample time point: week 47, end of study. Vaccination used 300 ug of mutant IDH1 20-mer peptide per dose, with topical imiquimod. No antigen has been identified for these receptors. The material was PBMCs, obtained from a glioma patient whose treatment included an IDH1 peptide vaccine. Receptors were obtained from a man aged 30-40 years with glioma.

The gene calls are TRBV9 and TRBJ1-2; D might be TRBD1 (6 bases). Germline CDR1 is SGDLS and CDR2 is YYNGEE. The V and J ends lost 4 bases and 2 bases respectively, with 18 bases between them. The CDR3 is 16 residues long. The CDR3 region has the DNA TGTGCCAGCAGCCCCGTGGACAGAAGTTTAAACTATGGCTACACCTTC. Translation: CASSPVDRSLNYGYTF.

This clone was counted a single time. CDR3 sequence: CASKRDRGDNEQFF. The CDR3 nucleotides read TGCGCCAGCAAACGGGACAGGGGCGACAATGAGCAGTTCTTC. J is TRBJ2-1 and V is TRBV10-1; 10 bases match TRBD1. The CDR3 length is 14 residues. Germline assignment: CDR1 WNHNN and CDR2 SYGVQD (reference sequence). The ends lost 7 bases at V and 5 bases at J; junction bases unmatched: 5.

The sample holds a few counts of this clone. CDR3 loop: CASSIWAGDMAYGYTF. CDR3 DNA sequence: TGTGCCAGTAGTATATGGGCAGGGGATATGGCTTATGGCTACACCTTC. The genes are TRBV19 and TRBJ1-2; TRBD1 might be the D (6 bases). This CDR3 has 16 amino acids. CDR1 LNHDA and CDR2 SQIVND come from the germline V gene (reference sequence). V lost 2 bases to trimming and J lost 5 bases, with 18 bases between them.

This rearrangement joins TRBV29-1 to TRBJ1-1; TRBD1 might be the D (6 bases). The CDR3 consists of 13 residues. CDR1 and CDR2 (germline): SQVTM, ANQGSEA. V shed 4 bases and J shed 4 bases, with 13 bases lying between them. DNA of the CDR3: TGCAGCGTTGCCGAGGGGGATCGCACTGAAGCTTTCTTT. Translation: CSVAEGDRTEAFF. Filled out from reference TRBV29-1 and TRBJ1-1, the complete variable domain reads SAVISQKPSRDICQRGTSLTIQCQVDSQVTMMFWYRQQPGQSLTLIATANQGSEATYESGFVIDKFPISRPNLTFSTLTVSNMSPEDSSIYLCSVAEGDRTEAFFGQGTRLTVV.

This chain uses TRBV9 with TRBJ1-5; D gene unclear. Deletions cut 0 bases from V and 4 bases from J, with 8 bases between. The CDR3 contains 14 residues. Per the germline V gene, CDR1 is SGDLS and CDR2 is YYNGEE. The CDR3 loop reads CASSVGAENQPQHF. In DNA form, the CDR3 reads TGTGCCAGCAGCGTAGGGGCCGAAAATCAGCCCCAGCATTTT.

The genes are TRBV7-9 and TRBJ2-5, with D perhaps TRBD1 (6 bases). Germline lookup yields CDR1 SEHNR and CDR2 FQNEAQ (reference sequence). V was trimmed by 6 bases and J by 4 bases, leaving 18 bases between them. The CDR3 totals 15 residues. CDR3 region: CASRPGADLVETQYF. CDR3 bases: TGTGCCAGCAGGCCAGGGGCGGATTTGGTAGAGACCCAGTACTTC.

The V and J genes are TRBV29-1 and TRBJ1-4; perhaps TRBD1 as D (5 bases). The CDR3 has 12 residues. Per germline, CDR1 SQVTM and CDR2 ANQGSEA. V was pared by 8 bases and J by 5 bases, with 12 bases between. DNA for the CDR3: TGCAGCTTCAGGCAGGGAAATGAAAAACTGTTTTTT. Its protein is CSFRQGNEKLFF.

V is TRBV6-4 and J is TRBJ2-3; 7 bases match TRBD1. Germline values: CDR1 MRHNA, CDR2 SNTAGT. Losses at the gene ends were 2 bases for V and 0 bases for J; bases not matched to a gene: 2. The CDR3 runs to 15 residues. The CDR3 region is CASSDGTASTDTQYF. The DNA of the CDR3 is TGTGCCAGCAGTGACGGGACAGCTAGCACAGATACGCAGTATTTT.

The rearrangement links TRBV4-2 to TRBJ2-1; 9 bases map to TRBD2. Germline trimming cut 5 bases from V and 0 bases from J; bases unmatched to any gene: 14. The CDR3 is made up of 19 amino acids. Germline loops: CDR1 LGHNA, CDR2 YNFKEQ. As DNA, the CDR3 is TGTGCCAGCAGCAACTACGCGGCTAGCGGGGTCTCCTCCTACAATGAGCAGTTCTTC. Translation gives CASSNYAASGVSSYNEQFF.

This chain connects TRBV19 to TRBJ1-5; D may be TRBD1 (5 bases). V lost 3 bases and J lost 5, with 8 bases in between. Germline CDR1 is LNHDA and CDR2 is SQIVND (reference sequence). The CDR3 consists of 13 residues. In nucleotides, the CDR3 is TGTGCCAGTAGTATTGGGGGGGATCAGCCCCAGCATTTT. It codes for CASSIGGDQPQHF.

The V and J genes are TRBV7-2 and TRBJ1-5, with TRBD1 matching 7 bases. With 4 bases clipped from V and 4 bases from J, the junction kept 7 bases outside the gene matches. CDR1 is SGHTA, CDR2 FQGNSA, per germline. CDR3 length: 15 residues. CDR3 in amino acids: CASSYLRDRNQPQHF. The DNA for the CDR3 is TGTGCCAGCAGCTACCTCCGGGACAGAAATCAGCCCCAGCATTTT.